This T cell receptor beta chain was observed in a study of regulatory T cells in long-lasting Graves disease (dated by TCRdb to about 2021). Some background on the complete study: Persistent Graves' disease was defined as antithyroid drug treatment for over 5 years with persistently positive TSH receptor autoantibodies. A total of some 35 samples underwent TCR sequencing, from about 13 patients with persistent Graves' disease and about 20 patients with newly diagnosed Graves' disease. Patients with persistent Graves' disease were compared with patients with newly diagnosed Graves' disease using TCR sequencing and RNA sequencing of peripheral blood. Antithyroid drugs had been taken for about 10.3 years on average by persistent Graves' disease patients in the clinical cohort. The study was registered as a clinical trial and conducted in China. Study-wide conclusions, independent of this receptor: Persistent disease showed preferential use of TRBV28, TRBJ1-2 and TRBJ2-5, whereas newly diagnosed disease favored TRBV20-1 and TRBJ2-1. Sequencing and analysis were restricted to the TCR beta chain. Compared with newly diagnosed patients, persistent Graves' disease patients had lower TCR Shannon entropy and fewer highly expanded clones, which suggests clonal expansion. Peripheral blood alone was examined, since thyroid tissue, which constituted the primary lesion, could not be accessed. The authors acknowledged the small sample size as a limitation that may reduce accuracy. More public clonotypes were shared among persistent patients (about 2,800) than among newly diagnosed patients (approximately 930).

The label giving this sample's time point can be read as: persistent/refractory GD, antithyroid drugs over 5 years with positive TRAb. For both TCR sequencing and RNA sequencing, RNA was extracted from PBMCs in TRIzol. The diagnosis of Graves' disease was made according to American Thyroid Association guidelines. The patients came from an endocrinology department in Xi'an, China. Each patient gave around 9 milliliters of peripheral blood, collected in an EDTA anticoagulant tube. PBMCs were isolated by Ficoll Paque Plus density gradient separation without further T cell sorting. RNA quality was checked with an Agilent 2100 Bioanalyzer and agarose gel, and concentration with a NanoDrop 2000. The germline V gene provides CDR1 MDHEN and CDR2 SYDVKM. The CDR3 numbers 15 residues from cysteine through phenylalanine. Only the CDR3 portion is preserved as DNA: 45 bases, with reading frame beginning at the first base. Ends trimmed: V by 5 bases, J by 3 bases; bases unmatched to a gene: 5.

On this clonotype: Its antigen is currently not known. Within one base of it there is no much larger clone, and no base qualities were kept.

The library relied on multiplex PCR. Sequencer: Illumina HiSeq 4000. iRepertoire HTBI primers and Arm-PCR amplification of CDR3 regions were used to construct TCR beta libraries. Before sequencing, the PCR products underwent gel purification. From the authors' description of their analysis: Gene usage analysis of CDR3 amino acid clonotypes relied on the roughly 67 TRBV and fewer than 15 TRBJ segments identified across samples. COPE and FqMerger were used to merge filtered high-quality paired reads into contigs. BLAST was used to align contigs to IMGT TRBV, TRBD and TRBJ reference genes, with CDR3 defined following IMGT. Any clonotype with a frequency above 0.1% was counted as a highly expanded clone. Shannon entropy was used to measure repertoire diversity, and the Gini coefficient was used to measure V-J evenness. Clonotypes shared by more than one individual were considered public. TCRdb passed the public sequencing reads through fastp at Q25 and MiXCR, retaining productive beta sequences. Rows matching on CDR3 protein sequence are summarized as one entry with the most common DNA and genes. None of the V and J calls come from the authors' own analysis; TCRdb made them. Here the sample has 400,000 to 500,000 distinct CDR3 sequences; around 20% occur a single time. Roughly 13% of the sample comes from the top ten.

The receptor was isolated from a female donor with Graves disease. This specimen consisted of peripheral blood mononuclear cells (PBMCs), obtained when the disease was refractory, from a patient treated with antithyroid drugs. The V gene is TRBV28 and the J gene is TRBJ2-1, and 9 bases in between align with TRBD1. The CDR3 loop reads CASSAGQGFYNEQFF. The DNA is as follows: TGTGCCAGCAGTGCCGGACAGGGGTTCTACAATGAGCAGTTCTTC.